Presented here are 9 T cell receptor beta chains from one specimen sequenced in a study of blood T cell repertoires in COVID-19. Sequencing was performed with immunoSEQ multiplex PCR; in TCRdb, only in-frame clones are kept and a portion is missing. The data contain hundreds of thousands of clones, roughly 88% of them singletons. Sequencing was performed on PBMCs or T cells enriched from blood (not recorded which). The receptors shown here come from a woman in her forties or fifties who had recovered from COVID-19.

The gene calls are TRBV7-3 and TRBJ2-3, with D tentatively TRBD1 (5 bases). The V end was cut by 2 bases, the J end by 2 bases, with 11 bases between. The CDR3 extends over 15 amino acids. CDR1 SGHTA and CDR2 FQGTGA come from the germline V gene. This chain's CDR3 is CASSLQGFPTDTQYF. DNA for the CDR3: TGTGCCAGCAGCTTACAGGGTTTTCCCACAGATACGCAGTATTTT.

The chain uses TRBV4-3 and TRBJ2-5, with D perhaps matching TRBD2 (5 bases). Germline V gene sequence: CDR1 LGHNA, CDR2 YSLEER. Trimming cost V 4 bases and J 4 bases, with 10 bases left between them. The CDR3 totals 13 residues. The CDR3 loop is CASSRLAAETQYF. CDR3 bases: TGCGCCAGCAGCCGGCTAGCAGCAGAGACCCAGTACTTC.

The V and J genes are TRBV4-1 and TRBJ2-4; the match to TRBD2 covers 9 bases. The CDR3 consists of 17 residues. Germline CDR1 is MGHRA and CDR2 is YSYEKL. V shed 1 base, J shed 9 bases, and the junction held 13 bases outside the gene matches. CDR3 coding DNA: TGCGCCAGCAGCCAAGTGGGGACTAGCAGGGAGAGTACCATTCAGTACTTC. Protein sequence: CASSQVGTSRESTIQYF.

J is TRBJ2-7 and V is TRBV7-9; D might be TRBD2 (6 bases). V was cut by 3 bases and J by 6 bases, with 18 bases left in between. The CDR3 contains 15 residues. The germline CDR1 and CDR2 sequences are SEHNR and FQNEAQ (reference sequence). The DNA of the CDR3 is TGTGCCAGCAGCTTTGGCGCTCCTGTGGGAGGCGAGCAGTACTTC. Protein sequence: CASSFGAPVGGEQYF.

This clone came up once. The CDR3 spells CASSHLRAGRQNTEAFF. In DNA form, the CDR3 reads TGTGCCAGCAGTCATTTAAGGGCGGGCAGACAGAACACTGAAGCTTTCTTT. The chain uses TRBV28 and TRBJ1-1, with unresolved D. V lost 5 bases and J lost 1, with 20 bases in between. Per germline, CDR1 MDHEN and CDR2 SYDVKM. The CDR3 is made up of 17 amino acids.

V is TRBV13 and J is TRBJ1-6, with 9 bases aligning to TRBD1. The V gene's germline CDR1 is PRHDT and CDR2 FYEKMQ (reference sequence). The trim removed 4 bases at V and 10 bases at J, leaving 11 bases unmatched. The CDR3 extends over 16 amino acids. DNA of the CDR3: TGTGCCAGCAGCTCACCTAGACACAGGGGGCCCTCACCCCTCCACTTT. Protein product: CASSSPRHRGPSPLHF.

The V gene is TRBV4-1, the J gene TRBJ1-1, with a weak D call TRBD1 (5 bases). The CDR3 is 17 residues long. Trimming removed 3 bases from V and 0 bases from J, with 17 bases in between. The germline V gene encodes CDR1 MGHRA and CDR2 YSYEKL. CDR3 nucleotide sequence: TGCGCCAGCAGCCAGGAGGGGCTTCCCTCTCTGAACACTGAAGCTTTCTTT. Its translation is CASSQEGLPSLNTEAFF.

This clone was detected only a few times. The chain combines TRBV6-5 with TRBJ2-1, with TRBD2 matching over 14 bases. Germline loops: CDR1 MNHEY, CDR2 SVGAGI. The CDR3 sequence is 15 residues long. The junction had 3 bases not matched to a gene; V was cut back by 4 bases and J by 7 bases. CDR3 nucleotide sequence: TGTGCCAGCAGTTTTGGGACTAGCGGGAGTAATGAGCAGTTCTTC. Its protein product is CASSFGTSGSNEQFF.

This clone was seen only a few times. The V and J genes are TRBV5-5 and TRBJ2-5, with 12 bases identical to TRBD1. This CDR3 has 20 residues. In germline, CDR1 is SGHKS, CDR2 YYEKEE (reference sequence). J lost 3 bases, V lost 0 bases, and 15 bases had no gene match. This CDR3 is CASSLVGTGGTNGAKETQYF. CDR3 in DNA: TGTGCCAGCAGCTTGGTAGGGACAGGGGGCACCAACGGTGCAAAAGAGACCCAGTACTTC.